The rows below give T cell receptor beta chains drawn from one sample of a study of T cell responses to AZD1222 COVID-19 vaccine. Libraries were prepared by immunoSEQ multiplex PCR; TCRdb keeps only in-frame clonotypes and omits some of them. The table has 150,000 or so clones, about nine tenths seen once; the top ten hold 2% to 2.5%. The sequences come from peripheral blood, collected on day 0 of AZD1222 vaccination. All receptors come from an adult in good health. Each CDR3 is given with its conserved first and last residue. D genes are given only for firm matches. The size entry is marked missing in some rows and otherwise reads once, few, many or a size class.

clone_size	d_call	j_call	v_call	cdr3_nt	cdr3_aa
.	TRBD1	TRBJ2-3	TRBV9	TGTGCCAGCAGCGTAGGGGACAGGGGAACAGATACGCAGTATTTT	CASSVGDRGTDTQYF
once	.	TRBJ2-5	TRBV6-5	TGTGCCAGCAGTCTGACAGTTTCTCGAGAGACCCAGTACTTC	CASSLTVSRETQYF
.	.	TRBJ1-4	TRBV21-1	TGTGCCAGCGGGCTATCTGGGCTCCGGGATGAAAAACTGTTTTTT	CASGLSGLRDEKLFF
.	TRBD2	TRBJ2-5	TRBV7-6	TGTGCCAGCAGCCCTAGCGGGAGGGCCAGGAGGGAAGAGACCCAGTACTTC	CASSPSGRARREETQYF
few	TRBD2	TRBJ2-7	TRBV4-2	TGTGCCAGCAGCCCAAGCACGGGACTAGCGGCCTACGAGCAGTACTTC	CASSPSTGLAAYEQYF
.	.	TRBJ1-2	TRBV11-3	TGTGCCAGCAGCTCCGACAGCTTCTATGGCTACACCTTC	CASSSDSFYGYTF
.	.	TRBJ2-1	TRBV7-2	TGTGCCAGCAGACCCGGCCCGAGCTCCTACAATGAGCAGTTCTTC	CASRPGPSSYNEQFF
once	TRBD1	TRBJ1-1	TRBV19	TGTGCCAGTAGGGATACAGGGGGCCTGAACACTGAAGCTTTCTTT	CASRDTGGLNTEAFF
.	TRBD1	TRBJ1-1	TRBV29-1	TGCAGCGCTCAACAGGGGATGAACACTGAAGCTTTCTTT	CSAQQGMNTEAFF
.	.	TRBJ1-1	TRBV5-1	TGCGCCAGCAGCTTCTTCGGCAGGGTCCCTGAAGCTTTCTTT	CASSFFGRVPEAFF
once	.	TRBJ2-7	TRBV5-1	TGCGCCAGCAGCTTGTTGGGGGATTACGAGCAGTACTTC	CASSLLGDYEQYF
many	.	TRBJ1-5	TRBV7-2	TGTGCCAGCAGCAAAAGACCGGCCCCCAATCAGCCCCAGCATTTT	CASSKRPAPNQPQHF
.	.	TRBJ1-3	TRBV3-1/TRBV3-2	TGTGCCAGCAGCCAAGAGGGTGGGAAAACCATATATTTT	CASSQEGGKTIYF
.	.	TRBJ1-6	TRBV12-5	TGTGCTAGTGGTTTGCTTGGGGACGGGGATAATTCACCCCTCCACTTT	CASGLLGDGDNSPLHF
.	TRBD2	TRBJ2-1	TRBV7-2	TGTGCCAGCAGCTTAGGACTAGCGGGAGTATATGAGCAGTTCTTC	CASSLGLAGVYEQFF
.	TRBD1	TRBJ1-6	TRBV7-2	TGTGCCAGCAGCCATACAGGGGATGGGTTTTCACCCCTCCACTTT	CASSHTGDGFSPLHF
.	.	TRBJ1-1	TRBV6-2/TRBV6-3	TGTGCCAGCAGTTACCCGACAGTGAACACTGAAGCTTTCTTT	CASSYPTVNTEAFF